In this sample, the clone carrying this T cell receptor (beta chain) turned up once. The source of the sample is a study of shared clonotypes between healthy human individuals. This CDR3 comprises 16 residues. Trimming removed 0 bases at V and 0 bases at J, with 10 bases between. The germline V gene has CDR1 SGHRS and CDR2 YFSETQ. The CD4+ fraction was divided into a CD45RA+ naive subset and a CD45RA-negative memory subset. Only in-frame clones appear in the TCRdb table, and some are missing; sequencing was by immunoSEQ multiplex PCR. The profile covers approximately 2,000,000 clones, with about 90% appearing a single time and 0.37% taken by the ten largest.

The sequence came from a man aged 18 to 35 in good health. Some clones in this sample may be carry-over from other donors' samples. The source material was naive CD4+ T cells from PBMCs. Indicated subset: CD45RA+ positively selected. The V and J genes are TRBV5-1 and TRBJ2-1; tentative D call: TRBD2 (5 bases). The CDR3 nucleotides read TGCGCCAGCAGCTTGGGAGAGCGGAGCTCCTACAATGAGCAGTTCTTC. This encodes CASSLGERSSYNEQFF.